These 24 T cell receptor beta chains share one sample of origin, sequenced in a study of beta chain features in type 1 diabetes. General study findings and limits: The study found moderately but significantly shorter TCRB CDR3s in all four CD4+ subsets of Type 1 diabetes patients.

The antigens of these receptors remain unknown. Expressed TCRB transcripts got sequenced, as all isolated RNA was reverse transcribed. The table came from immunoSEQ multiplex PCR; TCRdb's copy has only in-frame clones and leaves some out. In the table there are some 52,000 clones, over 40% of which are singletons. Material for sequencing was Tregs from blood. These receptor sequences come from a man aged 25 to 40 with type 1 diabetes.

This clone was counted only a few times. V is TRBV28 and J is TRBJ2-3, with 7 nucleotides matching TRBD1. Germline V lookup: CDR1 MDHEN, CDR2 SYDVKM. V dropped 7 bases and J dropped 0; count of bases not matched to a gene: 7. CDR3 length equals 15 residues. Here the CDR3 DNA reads TGTGCCAGCAAGGGATGGGACAGAAGCACAGATACGCAGTATTTT. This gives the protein CASKGWDRSTDTQYF.

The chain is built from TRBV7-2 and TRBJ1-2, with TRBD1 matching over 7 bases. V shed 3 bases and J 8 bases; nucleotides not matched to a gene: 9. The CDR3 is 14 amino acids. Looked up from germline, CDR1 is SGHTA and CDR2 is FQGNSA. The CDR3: CASSFTGTVKGYTF. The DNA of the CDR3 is TGTGCCAGCAGCTTCACCGGGACAGTGAAGGGCTACACCTTC. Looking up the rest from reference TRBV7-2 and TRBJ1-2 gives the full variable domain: GAGVSQSPSNKVTEKGKDVELRCDPISGHTALYWYRQSLGQGLEFLIYFQGNSAPDKSGLPSDRFSAERTGGSVSTLTIQRTQQEDSAVYLCASSFTGTVKGYTFGSGTRLTVV.

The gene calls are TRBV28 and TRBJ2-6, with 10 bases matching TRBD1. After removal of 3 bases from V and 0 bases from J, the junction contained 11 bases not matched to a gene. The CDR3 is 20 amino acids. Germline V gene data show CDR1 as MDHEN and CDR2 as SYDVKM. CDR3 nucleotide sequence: TGTGCCAGCAGTTTGCCCTCTGGACAGGGGGGAACCTCTGGGGCCAACGTCCTGACTTTC. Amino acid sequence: CASSLPSGQGGTSGANVLTF.

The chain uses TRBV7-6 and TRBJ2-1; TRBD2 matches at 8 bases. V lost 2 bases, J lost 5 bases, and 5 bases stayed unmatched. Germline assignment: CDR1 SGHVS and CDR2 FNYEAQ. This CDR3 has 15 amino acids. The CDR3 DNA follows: TGTGCCAGCAGCTTAACCGGGACTAGGGACAATGAGCAGTTCTTC. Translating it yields CASSLTGTRDNEQFF.

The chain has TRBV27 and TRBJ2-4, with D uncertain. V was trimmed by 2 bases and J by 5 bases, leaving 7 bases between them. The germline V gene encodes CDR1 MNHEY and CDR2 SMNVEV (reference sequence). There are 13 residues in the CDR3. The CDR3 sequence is CASSLNSQNIQYF. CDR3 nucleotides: TGTGCCAGCAGTTTAAACTCCCAAAACATTCAGTACTTC.

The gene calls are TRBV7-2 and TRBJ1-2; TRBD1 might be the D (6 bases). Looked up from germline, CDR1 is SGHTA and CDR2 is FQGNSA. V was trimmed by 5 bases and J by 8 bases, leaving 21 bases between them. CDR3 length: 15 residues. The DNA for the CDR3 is TGTGCCAGCAGCCTTACACCGGACAGACCGCAGGGCTACACCTTC. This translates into CASSLTPDRPQGYTF.

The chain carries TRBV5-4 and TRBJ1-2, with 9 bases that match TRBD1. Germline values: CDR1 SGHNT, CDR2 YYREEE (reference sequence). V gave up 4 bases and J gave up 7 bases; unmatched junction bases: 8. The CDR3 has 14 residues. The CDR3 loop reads CASSAGWDRAGYTF. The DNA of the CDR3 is TGTGCCAGCAGCGCCGGGTGGGACAGGGCTGGCTACACCTTC.

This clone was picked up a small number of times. This CDR3 is CASTPPRPDRGHSDEKLFF. CDR3 nucleotide sequence: TGTGCCAGCACCCCCCCCCGCCCCGACAGGGGCCACTCCGATGAAAAACTGTTTTTT. The rearrangement links TRBV7-3 to TRBJ1-4; 8 nucleotides line up with TRBD1. CDR3 length: 19 residues. Germline V CDR1 and CDR2: SGHTA, FQGTGA. V shed 7 bases, J shed 6 bases, and the junction held 22 bases outside the gene matches.

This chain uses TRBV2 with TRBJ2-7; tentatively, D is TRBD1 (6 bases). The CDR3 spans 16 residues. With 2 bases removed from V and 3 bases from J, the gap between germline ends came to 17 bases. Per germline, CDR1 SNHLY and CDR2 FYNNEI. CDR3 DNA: TGTGCCAGCAGTGAATCGGTAACAGGGCAGAACTACGAGCAGTACTTC. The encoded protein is CASSESVTGQNYEQYF.

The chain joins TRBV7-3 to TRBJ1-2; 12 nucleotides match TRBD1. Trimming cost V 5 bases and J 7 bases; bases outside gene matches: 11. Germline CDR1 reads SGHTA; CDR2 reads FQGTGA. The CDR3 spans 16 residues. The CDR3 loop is CASSALPTGQGAGYTF. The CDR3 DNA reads TGTGCCAGCAGCGCCCTTCCGACGGGACAGGGGGCTGGCTACACCTTC.

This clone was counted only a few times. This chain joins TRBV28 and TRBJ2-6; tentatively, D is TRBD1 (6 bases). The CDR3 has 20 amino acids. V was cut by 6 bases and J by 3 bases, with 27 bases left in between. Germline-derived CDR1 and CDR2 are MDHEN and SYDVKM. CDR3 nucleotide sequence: TGTGCCAGCAGCTCCCCAGGGACACCTAGCCCATCGGTTGGGGCCAACGTCCTGACTTTC. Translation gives CASSSPGTPSPSVGANVLTF.

The CDR3 loop is CASSLVLDRGETQYF. The CDR3 nucleotides are TGTGCCAGCAGCTTGGTGTTGGACAGGGGCGAGACCCAGTACTTC. V usage is TRBV5-5 and J usage is TRBJ2-5; 9 positions agree with TRBD1. Germline V gene data show CDR1 as SGHKS and CDR2 as YYEKEE (reference sequence). The CDR3 loop spans 15 amino acids. Losses at the gene ends were 0 bases for V and 5 bases for J; bases not matched to a gene: 5.

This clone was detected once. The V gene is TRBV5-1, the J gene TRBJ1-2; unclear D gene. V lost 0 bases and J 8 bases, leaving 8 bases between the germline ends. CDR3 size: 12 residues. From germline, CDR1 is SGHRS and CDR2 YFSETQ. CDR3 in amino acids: CASSLDLVGYTF. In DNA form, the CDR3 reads TGCGCCAGCAGCTTGGATCTAGTCGGCTACACCTTC.

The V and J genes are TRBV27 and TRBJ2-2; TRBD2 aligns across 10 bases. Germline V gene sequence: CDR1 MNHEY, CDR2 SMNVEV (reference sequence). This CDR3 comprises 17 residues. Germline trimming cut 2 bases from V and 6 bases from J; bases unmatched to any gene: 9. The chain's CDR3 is CASSLRGASGRPGELFF. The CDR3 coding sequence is TGTGCCAGCAGTTTAAGAGGGGCTAGCGGGAGACCCGGGGAGCTGTTTTTT.

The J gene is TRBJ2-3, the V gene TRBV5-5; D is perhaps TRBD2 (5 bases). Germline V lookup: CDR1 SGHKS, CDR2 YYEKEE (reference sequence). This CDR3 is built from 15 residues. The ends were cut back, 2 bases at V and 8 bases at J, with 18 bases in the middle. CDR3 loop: CASSFTGGLEGTQYF. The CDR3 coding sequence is TGTGCCAGCAGCTTTACTGGCGGTCTTGAGGGTACGCAGTATTTT.

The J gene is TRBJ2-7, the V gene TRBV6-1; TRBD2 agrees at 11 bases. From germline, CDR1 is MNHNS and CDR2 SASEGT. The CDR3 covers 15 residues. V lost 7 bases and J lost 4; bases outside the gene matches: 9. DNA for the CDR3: TGTGCCAGCATCCTTACTAGCGGGAGCGGGTACGAGCAGTACTTC. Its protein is CASILTSGSGYEQYF.

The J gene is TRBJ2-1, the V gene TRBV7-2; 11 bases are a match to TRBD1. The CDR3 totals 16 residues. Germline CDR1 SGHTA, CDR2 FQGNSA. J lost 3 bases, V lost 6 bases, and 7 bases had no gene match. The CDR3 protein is CASRPPGTGGYNEQFF. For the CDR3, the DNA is TGTGCCAGCAGACCACCCGGGACAGGGGGCTACAATGAGCAGTTCTTC.

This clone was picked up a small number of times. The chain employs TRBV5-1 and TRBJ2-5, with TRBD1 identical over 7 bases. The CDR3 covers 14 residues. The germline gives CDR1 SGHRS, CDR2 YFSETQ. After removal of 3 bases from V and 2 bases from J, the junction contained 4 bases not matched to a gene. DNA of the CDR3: TGCGCCAGCAGCTCTAGGACAGGACAAGAGACCCAGTACTTC. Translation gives CASSSRTGQETQYF.

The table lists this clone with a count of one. The CDR3 DNA is TGTGCCAGCAGCTATGTGGACTCCCAAGAGACCCAGTACTTC. It is translated as CASSYVDSQETQYF. The chain has TRBV5-6 and TRBJ2-5, with D possibly TRBD2 on 5 matching bases. Between the trimmed V and J ends, which lost 3 bases and 1 base, there was a span of 10 bases. This CDR3 has 14 residues. Germline V lookup: CDR1 SGHDT, CDR2 YYEEEE.

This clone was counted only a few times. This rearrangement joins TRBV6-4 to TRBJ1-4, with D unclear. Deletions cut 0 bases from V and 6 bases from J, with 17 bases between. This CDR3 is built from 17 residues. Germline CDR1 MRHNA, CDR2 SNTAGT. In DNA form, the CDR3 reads TGTGCCAGCAGTGACTCACACACCGCGGGTCGTTATGAAAAACTGTTTTTT. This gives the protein CASSDSHTAGRYEKLFF.

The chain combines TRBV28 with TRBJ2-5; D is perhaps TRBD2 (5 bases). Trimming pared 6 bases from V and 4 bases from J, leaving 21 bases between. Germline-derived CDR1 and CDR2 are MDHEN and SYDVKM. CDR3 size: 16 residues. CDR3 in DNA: TGTGCCAGCAGCCCCCTACTGGGTCGGGGATCAGAGACCCAGTACTTC. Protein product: CASSPLLGRGSETQYF. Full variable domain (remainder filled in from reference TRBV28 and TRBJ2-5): DVKVTQSSRYLVKRTGEKVFLECVQDMDHENMFWYRQDPGLGLRLIYFSYDVKMKEKGDIPEGYSVSREKKERFSLILESASTNQTSMYLCASSPLLGRGSETQYFGPGTRLLVL.

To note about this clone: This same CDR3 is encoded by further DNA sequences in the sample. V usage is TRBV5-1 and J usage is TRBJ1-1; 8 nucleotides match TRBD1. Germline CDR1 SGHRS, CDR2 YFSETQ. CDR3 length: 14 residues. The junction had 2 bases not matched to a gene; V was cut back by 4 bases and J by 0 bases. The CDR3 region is CASSLTGVNTEAFF. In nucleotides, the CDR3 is TGCGCCAGCAGCCTGACAGGGGTGAACACTGAAGCTTTCTTT. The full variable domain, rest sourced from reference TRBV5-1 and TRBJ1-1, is KAGVTQTPRYLIKTRGQQVTLSCSPISGHRSVSWYQQTPGQGLQFLFEYFSETQRNKGNFPGRFSGRQFSNSRSEMNVSTLELGDSALYLCASSLTGVNTEAFFGQGTRLTVV.

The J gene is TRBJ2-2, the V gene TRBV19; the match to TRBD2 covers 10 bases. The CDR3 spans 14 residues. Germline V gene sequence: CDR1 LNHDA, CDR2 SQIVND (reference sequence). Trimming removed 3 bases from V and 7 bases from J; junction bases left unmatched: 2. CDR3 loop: CASSILAGDGELFF. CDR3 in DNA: TGTGCCAGTAGTATCCTAGCGGGAGACGGGGAGCTGTTTTTT.

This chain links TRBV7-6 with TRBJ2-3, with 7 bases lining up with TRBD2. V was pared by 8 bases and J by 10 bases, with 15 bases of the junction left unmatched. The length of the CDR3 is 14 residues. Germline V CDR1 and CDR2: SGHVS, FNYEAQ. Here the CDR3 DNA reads TGTGCCAGCTCTTTTCGGTGGGAGGGCCGAGCGCAGTATTTT. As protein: CASSFRWEGRAQYF.